This TCR beta chain was identified in a study of blood T cell repertoires in COVID-19. V shed 7 bases and J shed 3 bases, with 12 bases lying between them. The CDR3 covers 13 residues. CDR1 is SNHLY and CDR2 is FYNNEI in the germline V gene. Profiling relied on immunoSEQ multiplex PCR, and the TCRdb table lists in-frame clones only, not all of them. Of around 300,000 clones listed, roughly nine tenths are singletons. This clonotype originated in a woman aged 60-75 years who had recovered from COVID-19. The chain uses TRBV2 and TRBJ1-1; D ambiguous. Sequencing was carried out using PBMCs or T cells enriched from blood (not recorded which). The CDR3 DNA reads as TGTGCCAGCACCCTCACCACGGACACTGAAGCTTTCTTT. Amino acids: CASTLTTDTEAFF.